Listed below are T cell receptor beta chains from one sample, sequenced in a study of early T cells in non-severe SARS-CoV-2 infection. TCRdb re-analysed the 5' RACE reads in MiXCR, keeping a single row per CDR3 protein. Counted here are about 56,000 distinct CDR3 sequences, over 12% occurring once; the ten biggest clones make up 4.1%. The starting material was whole blood, obtained at baseline. Every receptor here comes from an adult who was a healthcare worker with PCR-confirmed SARS-CoV-2 infection or an uninfected control (not recorded which). Each CDR3 is given with its conserved first and last residue. The D gene is left open where the match is weak. Clone size is given for some rows only: seen once, a few or many times, or a class if the clone is expanded.

clone_size	v_call	d_call	j_call	cdr3_aa	cdr3_nt
many	TRBV20-1	TRBD2	TRBJ2-7	CSSSAGVVREQYF	TGCAGCTCCTCAGCGGGGGTCGTTCGGGAGCAGTACTTC
many	TRBV20-1	TRBD1	TRBJ2-5	CSAEGQGAATQYF	TGCAGTGCTGAAGGACAGGGCGCCGCGACCCAGTACTTC
.	TRBV28	.	TRBJ1-1	CASSYIKGLKGTEAFF	TGTGCCAGCAGTTATATTAAGGGACTAAAGGGCACTGAAGCTTTCTTT
few	TRBV24-1	.	TRBJ2-7	CATSDLPDLYEQYF	TGTGCCACCAGTGATTTGCCAGATCTCTACGAGCAGTACTTC
.	TRBV5-6	.	TRBJ2-1	CASRPSLYNEQFF	TGTGCCAGCAGACCGTCGTTGTACAATGAGCAGTTCTTC
many	TRBV7-8	.	TRBJ1-1	CASSRGHSNTEAFF	TGTGCCAGCAGCAGGGGACACTCGAACACTGAAGCTTTCTTT
few	TRBV20-1	.	TRBJ2-7	CSARRLGSPLLTTPNEQYF	TGCAGTGCTCGTCGATTAGGCTCACCTCTCTTGACAACCCCCAACGAGCAGTACTTC
.	TRBV11-2	.	TRBJ2-1	CASSSIIVRNEQFF	TGTGCCAGCAGCTCTATTATTGTTAGGAATGAGCAGTTCTTC
.	TRBV12-3/TRBV12-4	.	TRBJ2-2	CASSPSGDTGELFF	TGTGCCAGCAGTCCTTCGGGGGACACCGGGGAGCTGTTTTTT
.	TRBV7-7	.	TRBJ2-2	CASSPTVSGPPTGELFF	TGTGCCAGCAGCCCGACGGTCTCCGGGCCTCCGACCGGGGAGCTGTTTTTT
few	TRBV12-3/TRBV12-4	.	TRBJ1-2	CASRPEGVFGYTF	TGTGCCAGCAGGCCGGAGGGGGTCTTTGGCTACACCTTC
few	TRBV5-8	.	TRBJ2-3	CASSRQATPTDTQYF	TGTGCCAGCAGCCGACAAGCGACACCCACAGATACGCAGTATTTT
few	TRBV3-1	.	TRBJ2-1	CASSQDRYNEQFF	TGTGCCAGCAGTCAGGACAGATACAATGAGCAGTTCTTC
.	TRBV2	TRBD2	TRBJ2-7	CASSEQGGAYEQYF	TGTGCCAGCAGTGAACAGGGAGGGGCCTACGAGCAGTACTTC
once	TRBV12-3/TRBV12-4	.	TRBJ1-5	CASSPDSSNQPQHF	TGTGCCAGCAGCCCGGACAGTAGCAATCAGCCCCAGCATTTT
many	TRBV7-8	TRBD2	TRBJ2-3	CASSLVGGGGKDTQYF	TGTGCCAGCAGCTTAGTCGGCGGGGGGGGGAAAGATACGCAGTATTTT
many	TRBV4-2	.	TRBJ1-1	CASSQPSRQLNKAFF	TGTGCCAGCAGCCAACCCTCTAGACAACTCAATAAAGCTTTCTTT
few	TRBV12-3/TRBV12-4	TRBD1	TRBJ1-5	CASSPGQARRWPQHF	TGTGCCAGCAGTCCGGGACAGGCCCGGAGGTGGCCCCAGCATTTT
.	TRBV12-3/TRBV12-4	TRBD2	TRBJ2-3	CASALAGFIDTQYF	TGTGCCAGCGCACTAGCGGGGTTTATAGATACGCAGTATTTT
.	TRBV28	.	TRBJ2-7	CASSRTVYEQYF	TGTGCCAGCAGTCGGACGGTTTACGAGCAGTACTTC
few	TRBV10-3	.	TRBJ1-3	CAISDQGTGNTIYF	TGTGCCATCAGTGATCAGGGGACGGGAAACACCATATATTTT
few	TRBV12-3/TRBV12-4	TRBD2	TRBJ2-1	CASSFGLAGVGEQFF	TGTGCCAGCAGTTTCGGACTAGCGGGAGTTGGTGAGCAGTTCTTC
few	TRBV6-1	.	TRBJ2-1	CASSEQGAYNEQFF	TGTGCCAGCAGTGAGCAAGGGGCATACAATGAGCAGTTCTTC
few	TRBV20-1	.	TRBJ1-5	CSARDYQGRGQPQHF	TGCAGTGCTAGAGATTACCAGGGCCGAGGGCAACCCCAGCATTTT
.	TRBV28	TRBD2	TRBJ2-7	CASREALAGVYEQYF	TGTGCCAGCAGAGAAGCTCTAGCGGGGGTCTACGAGCAGTACTTC
.	TRBV12-3/TRBV12-4	TRBD1	TRBJ1-1	CASSLRDRGVGAFF	TGTGCCAGCAGTTTAAGGGACAGGGGCGTCGGAGCTTTCTTT
many	TRBV2	TRBD1	TRBJ1-6	CASTPTGYNSPLHF	TGTGCCAGCACCCCGACAGGGTATAATTCACCCCTCCACTTT
.	TRBV19	.	TRBJ1-2	CASSIPGDSYGYTF	TGTGCCAGTAGTATCCCAGGGGACTCCTATGGCTACACCTTC
many	TRBV20-1	.	TRBJ2-2	CSARYREGTGELFF	TGCAGTGCTCGATACAGGGAGGGGACCGGGGAGCTGTTTTTT
.	TRBV2	.	TRBJ1-1	CASVRQRNTEAFF	TGTGCCAGCGTAAGACAGCGGAACACTGAAGCTTTCTTT
many	TRBV4-1	TRBD1	TRBJ1-1	CASRRTGSTEAFF	TGCGCCAGCAGGAGGACAGGATCCACTGAAGCTTTCTTT
once	TRBV10-1	.	TRBJ2-7	CASSGLRVSPPYEQYF	TGCGCCAGCAGTGGTCTTCGGGTCTCCCCCCCTTACGAGCAGTACTTC
.	TRBV4-2	.	TRBJ2-6	CASSQDEGAGANVLTF	TGTGCCAGCAGCCAAGATGAGGGGGCTGGGGCCAACGTCCTGACTTTC
many	TRBV7-3	.	TRBJ2-3	CASSLTGSDTQYF	TGTGCCAGCAGCCTTACCGGGAGCGATACGCAGTATTTT
few	TRBV21-1	.	TRBJ2-3	CASSKPGLAGVTYTDTQYF	TGTGCCAGCAGCAAGCCGGGACTAGCGGGAGTCACCTACACAGATACGCAGTATTTT
.	TRBV7-6	.	TRBJ2-1	CASSLYAVNEQFF	TGTGCCAGCAGCCTCTACGCCGTTAATGAGCAGTTCTTC
.	TRBV1	.	TRBJ1-2	CTSSQEGAAVASYGYTF	TGCACCAGCAGCCAAGAAGGGGCAGCCGTTGCCAGCTATGGCTACACCTTC
.	TRBV2	TRBD2	TRBJ2-1	CASAVGGVDEQFF	TGTGCCAGCGCTGTGGGAGGGGTCGATGAGCAGTTCTTC
few	TRBV12-3/TRBV12-4	.	TRBJ1-5	CASTLAGNQPQHF	TGTGCCAGCACCCTCGCGGGGAATCAGCCCCAGCATTTT
many	TRBV2	.	TRBJ1-4	CASSDRQSKLFF	TGTGCCAGCAGTGATAGACAGTCCAAACTGTTTTTT
few	TRBV28	.	TRBJ1-1	CASSPKGGSNTEAFF	TGTGCCAGCAGTCCCAAGGGGGGATCGAACACTGAAGCTTTCTTT
.	TRBV5-4	.	TRBJ2-5	CASSSSGLDGTQYF	TGTGCCAGCAGCTCTTCCGGGCTCGACGGGACCCAGTACTTC
many	TRBV27	TRBD1	TRBJ2-5	CASSLSPGQGQETQYF	TGTGCCAGCAGTTTATCACCGGGACAGGGCCAAGAGACCCAGTACTTC
.	TRBV20-1	TRBD2	TRBJ2-7	CSAKGLDLNEQYF	TGCAGTGCTAAGGGACTAGATCTAAACGAGCAGTACTTC
few	TRBV20-1	.	TRBJ1-2	CSASGLVNYGYTF	TGCAGTGCTAGTGGTTTGGTAAACTATGGCTACACCTTC
many	TRBV28	.	TRBJ2-1	CASSYRALNEQFF	TGTGCCAGCAGTTACAGGGCTTTGAATGAGCAGTTCTTC
.	TRBV18	.	TRBJ2-5	CASSPREVETQYF	TGTGCCAGCTCACCCCGTGAAGTAGAGACCCAGTACTTC
few	TRBV4-2	TRBD2	TRBJ2-2	CASRKAPLAENTGELFF	TGTGCCAGCAGGAAAGCCCCCCTAGCGGAGAACACCGGGGAGCTGTTTTTT
few	TRBV20-1	.	TRBJ1-5	CSAREAFQPQHF	TGCAGTGCTAGAGAGGCATTTCAGCCCCAGCATTTT
.	TRBV18	.	TRBJ1-2	CASSPGPTTNYGYTF	TGTGCCAGCTCACCGGGACCGACGACTAACTATGGCTACACCTTC
few	TRBV7-9	.	TRBJ2-5	CASSLAGRQETQYF	TGTGCCAGCAGCTTAGCAGGACGCCAAGAGACCCAGTACTTC
.	TRBV11-2	.	TRBJ2-1	CASSLGRRGPYNEQFF	TGTGCCAGCAGCTTAGGTCGTAGGGGCCCCTACAATGAGCAGTTCTTC
few	TRBV18	.	TRBJ1-1	CASFRSIASYEAFF	TGTGCCAGCTTTCGATCAATAGCCAGCTATGAAGCTTTCTTT